This T cell receptor beta chain appears in the sequencing data of a study of blood T cells in healthy people across ages. Study outcomes and limitations: Donor CMV status, an unknown factor, possibly confounded changes in expanded clonotypes.

The germline V and J ends were trimmed by 6 bases and 4 bases, with 31 bases remaining between them. CDR3 length: 19 amino acids. Germline V lookup: CDR1 SNHLY, CDR2 FYNNEI. This clonotype was found a few times. The antigen remains undetermined. PCR was performed a second time for about 6 to 12 cycles using a sample-barcoded 5' primer and a J-beta primer mix. MiXCR, run by TCRdb on the 5' RACE reads, gives a single entry per CDR3 protein. The sample shows about 1.5 million distinct CDR3 sequences, 42% of them seen only once. This TCR came from a woman younger than 35 in good health. This sequence joins TRBV2 and TRBJ2-7, with D tentatively TRBD1 (6 bases). The sample comprised blood. CDR3 sequence (DNA): TGTGCCAGCAGGTCCACGGGACATGGCGTACCAAGTGGACCTTACGAGCAGTACTTC. This gives the protein CASRSTGHGVPSGPYEQYF.